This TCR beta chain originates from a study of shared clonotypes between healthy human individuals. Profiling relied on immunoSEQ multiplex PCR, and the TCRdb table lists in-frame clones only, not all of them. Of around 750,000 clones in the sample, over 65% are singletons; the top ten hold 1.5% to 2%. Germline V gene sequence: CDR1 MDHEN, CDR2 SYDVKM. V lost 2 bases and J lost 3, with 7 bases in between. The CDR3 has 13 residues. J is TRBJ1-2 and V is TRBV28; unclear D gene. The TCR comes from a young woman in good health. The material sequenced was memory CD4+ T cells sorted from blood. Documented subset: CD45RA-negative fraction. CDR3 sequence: CASSLRPYYGYTF. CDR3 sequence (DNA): TGTGCCAGCAGTTTACGGCCGTACTATGGCTACACCTTC.